Following are 23 T cell receptor beta chains from one sample sequenced in a study of OX40 agonist ivuxolimab in advanced cancers. Sequencing used immunoSEQ multiplex PCR; TCRdb keeps in-frame clones, though not all of them. The table lists 45,000 to 60,000 clones, roughly 83% of them singletons. Sequenced here: CD4+ or CD8+ T cells sorted from blood, sampled in a trial of the OX40 agonist ivuxolimab. These receptors were obtained from an adult with an advanced solid tumor such as melanoma, head and neck, liver or kidney cancer.

The V call is TRBV7-9, the J call TRBJ2-3; D could derive from TRBD1 or TRBD2 (5 bases each). V was clipped by 1 base and J by 0 bases, with 11 bases between them. CDR1 and CDR2 from the germline V gene are SEHNR and FQNEAQ (reference sequence). The CDR3 sequence is 16 residues long. The CDR3 sequence is CASSLGDGSSTDTQYF. The CDR3 DNA sequence: TGTGCCAGCAGCTTAGGGGACGGATCCAGCACAGATACGCAGTATTTT.

This clone was found a few times. The V and J genes are TRBV2 and TRBJ1-2, with D maybe TRBD1 (6 bases). The length of the CDR3 is 15 residues. From germline, CDR1 is SNHLY and CDR2 FYNNEI. Trimming left V 9 bases short and J 6 bases short, with 23 bases between. CDR3 region: CASWAGVDLGDGYTF. DNA of the CDR3: TGTGCCAGTTGGGCAGGGGTCGATCTCGGGGATGGCTACACCTTC.

The chain is built from TRBV6-5 and TRBJ1-5; weak D call: TRBD1 (5 bases). CDR1 is MNHEY and CDR2 is SVGAGI in the germline V gene. This CDR3 contains 14 residues. V was clipped by 6 bases and J by 5 bases, with 14 bases between them. CDR3 loop: CASSHGQGDQPQHF. In DNA form, the CDR3 reads TGTGCCAGCAGCCACGGGCAGGGAGATCAGCCCCAGCATTTT.

This clone has only one observation. The chain joins TRBV9 to TRBJ2-5; tentatively, D is TRBD2 (5 bases). CDR3 length equals 15 residues. Per germline, CDR1 SGDLS and CDR2 YYNGEE. V shed 0 bases and J shed 5 bases, with 14 bases lying between them. The CDR3 nucleotides read TGTGCCAGCAGCGTAGGAGGGAGCCCGGGGGAGACCCAGTACTTC. Amino acids: CASSVGGSPGETQYF.

The chain links TRBV7-2 to TRBJ2-3, with D uncertain. Per germline, CDR1 SGHTA and CDR2 FQGNSA. With 4 bases removed from V and 2 bases from J, the gap between germline ends came to 7 bases. This CDR3 contains 13 residues. Written as DNA, the CDR3 is TGTGCCAGCAGCTCGGTCCACACAGATACGCAGTATTTT. Translation gives CASSSVHTDTQYF.

CDR3: CASSSHSTGGRSPLHF. Written as DNA, the CDR3 is TGTGCCAGCAGCTCTCATTCGACAGGGGGACGATCACCCCTCCACTTT. V usage is TRBV5-6 and J usage is TRBJ1-6; 9 bases line up with TRBD1. The CDR3 has 16 residues. From germline, CDR1 is SGHDT and CDR2 YYEEEE. V lost 3 bases and J lost 10; bases outside the gene matches: 11.

The chain has TRBV9 and TRBJ2-5; TRBD2 matches at 12 bases. V shed 1 base and J 5 bases; nucleotides not matched to a gene: 3. Germline V gene data show CDR1 as SGDLS and CDR2 as YYNGEE. This CDR3 has 15 residues. CDR3 DNA sequence: TGTGCCAGCAGCGTAACTAGCGGGGGGAGGGAGACCCAGTACTTC. It is translated as CASSVTSGGRETQYF.

The V call is TRBV5-1, the J call TRBJ2-7; TRBD2 matches 8 bases. Unmatched junction bases numbered 4, after V lost 4 bases and J lost 4 bases. Germline CDR1 reads SGHRS; CDR2 reads YFSETQ. There are 13 residues in the CDR3. CDR3 sequence (DNA): TGCGCCAGCAGCACTAGCGGAGCATACGAGCAGTACTTC. It codes for CASSTSGAYEQYF.

J is TRBJ1-4 and V is TRBV11-2, with D possibly TRBD1 on 6 matching bases. Germline values: CDR1 SGHAT, CDR2 FQNNGV. The ends were cut back, 6 bases at V and 0 bases at J, with 11 bases in the middle. This CDR3 has 15 amino acids. Here the CDR3 reads CASRAGVATNEKLFF. CDR3 sequence (DNA): TGTGCCAGCAGGGCAGGGGTTGCAACTAATGAAAAACTGTTTTTT.

This chain uses TRBV10-3 with TRBJ2-2, with 11 bases fitting TRBD2. In germline, CDR1 is ENHRY, CDR2 SYGVKD. The CDR3 runs 19 residues. V shed 8 bases, J shed 1 base, and the junction held 15 bases outside the gene matches. CDR3 sequence reads: CAIQPSAGLAELNTGELFF. The CDR3, as DNA: TGTGCCATCCAACCTTCCGCGGGACTAGCGGAACTGAACACCGGGGAGCTGTTTTTT.

This sequence joins TRBV7-9 and TRBJ2-5; D is unclear. The germline V and J ends were trimmed by 4 bases and 3 bases, with 3 bases remaining between them. The V gene's germline CDR1 is SEHNR and CDR2 FQNEAQ (reference sequence). This CDR3 is 11 amino acids long. Written as DNA, the CDR3 is TGTGCCAGCAGCTATAAAGAGACCCAGTACTTC. Its translation: CASSYKETQYF. Full variable domain (rest looked up from reference TRBV7-9 and TRBJ2-5): DTGVSQNPRHKITKRGQNVTFRCDPISEHNRLYWYRQTLGQGPEFLTYFQNEAQLEKSRLLSDRFSAERPKGSFSTLEIQRTEQGDSAMYLCASSYKETQYFGPGTRLLVL.

This clone came up once. The rearrangement joins TRBV29-1 to TRBJ2-3; TRBD1 matches 9 bases. The CDR3 extends over 15 amino acids. The V gene end was trimmed by 4 bases and the J gene end by 0 bases; junction bases not matched to a gene: 5. Germline-derived CDR1 and CDR2 are SQVTM and ANQGSEA. The chain's CDR3 is CSVGRGTGSTDTQYF. The CDR3 nucleotides read TGCAGCGTTGGCAGGGGGACAGGGAGCACAGATACGCAGTATTTT.

V and J are TRBV7-9 and TRBJ2-7; TRBD1 or TRBD2 may be the D gene (5 bases each). V was cut by 2 bases and J by 5 bases, with 13 bases left in between. The CDR3 runs to 14 residues. Germline CDR1 and CDR2: SEHNR and FQNEAQ (reference sequence). In DNA, the CDR3 is TGTGCCAGCAGCTTAACAGGAGGAAGTAACGAGCAGTACTTC. Translating it yields CASSLTGGSNEQYF.

This sequence joins TRBV19 and TRBJ2-3; no clear D gene. This CDR3 region has 13 residues. Per the germline V gene, CDR1 is LNHDA and CDR2 is SQIVND (reference sequence). The V gene lost 6 bases and the J gene lost 3 bases, with 10 bases spanning the gap. CDR3 residues: CASRDEPTDTQYF. The DNA of the CDR3 is TGTGCCAGTAGGGATGAACCGACAGATACGCAGTATTTT. The full variable domain, in which reference TRBV19 and TRBJ2-3 provide the parts outside the CDR3, is DGGITQSPKYLFRKEGQNVTLSCEQNLNHDAMYWYRQDPGQGLRLIYYSQIVNDFQKGDIAEGYSVSREKKESFPLTVTSAQKNPTAFYLCASRDEPTDTQYFGPGTRLTVL.

The V call is TRBV2, the J call TRBJ2-7; the D gene is possibly TRBD1 (6 bases). CDR3 length equals 15 residues. Trimming stripped 6 bases from V and 3 bases from J, with 18 bases between. Germline CDR1 is SNHLY and CDR2 is FYNNEI. The CDR3 reads CASRATGTTGYEQYF. The CDR3 nucleotides are TGTGCCAGCAGAGCCACCGGGACAACCGGCTACGAGCAGTACTTC.

There are a few counts of this clone. This sequence joins TRBV13 and TRBJ2-7; TRBD1 or TRBD2 may be the D gene (5 bases each). CDR1 is PRHDT and CDR2 is FYEKMQ in the germline V gene (reference sequence). With 5 bases removed from V and 2 bases from J, the gap between germline ends came to 22 bases. The CDR3 runs 17 residues. The CDR3 bases are TGTGCCAGCAGCACGACGGGTTTCGGGGCTGAAACCTACGAGCAGTACTTC. Translation gives CASSTTGFGAETYEQYF.

This clone has only a few counts. The J gene is TRBJ2-3, the V gene TRBV11-2; 9 bases are a match to TRBD1. V dropped 1 base and J dropped 6; count of bases not matched to a gene: 11. Germline V gene data show CDR1 as SGHAT and CDR2 as FQNNGV. The CDR3 covers 17 residues. CDR3: CASSLVGGTGLGDTQYF. CDR3 in DNA: TGTGCCAGCAGCTTAGTAGGCGGGACAGGGTTGGGTGATACGCAGTATTTT. Looking up the rest from reference TRBV11-2 and TRBJ2-3 gives the full variable domain: EAGVAQSPRYKIIEKRQSVAFWCNPISGHATLYWYQQILGQGPKLLIQFQNNGVVDDSQLPKDRFSAERLKGVDSTLKIQPAKLEDSAVYLCASSLVGGTGLGDTQYFGPGTRLTVL.

This clone was picked up one time. The V gene is TRBV6-5, the J gene TRBJ2-2; no definite D call. Trimming stripped 6 bases from V and 2 bases from J, with 13 bases between. Germline-derived CDR1 and CDR2 are MNHEY and SVGAGI. The CDR3 consists of 15 residues. The CDR3 bases are TGTGCCAGCAGACCGACGACTGGAAACACCGGGGAGCTGTTTTTT. This gives the protein CASRPTTGNTGELFF.

This sequence joins TRBV18 and TRBJ2-5; D not resolved. V shed 3 bases and J shed 4 bases, with 15 bases lying between them. In germline, CDR1 is KGHSH, CDR2 LQKENI. The CDR3 consists of 15 residues. CDR3 DNA sequence: TGTGCCAGCTCACCGGGATCCGGACCCCGAGAGACCCAGTACTTC. Translating it yields CASSPGSGPRETQYF.

This clone has only one observation. V usage is TRBV6-5 and J usage is TRBJ2-1; the D gene is possibly TRBD2 (6 bases). The CDR3 sequence is 15 residues long. Germline loops: CDR1 MNHEY, CDR2 SVGAGI. Trimming pared 6 bases from V and 8 bases from J, leaving 20 bases between. The CDR3 nucleotides are TGTGCCAGCAGGCGGGACCTCCATTGGGCCTATGAGCAGTTCTTC. Translated: CASRRDLHWAYEQFF.

This sequence joins TRBV5-1 and TRBJ2-7; 12 bases match TRBD1. V trimming: 2 bases; J trimming: 2 bases; junction bases outside the gene matches: 8. This CDR3 has 17 residues. The germline V gene has CDR1 SGHRS and CDR2 YFSETQ. CDR3 in DNA: TGCGCCAGCAGCTTAAACCGGGACAGGGGGCCTACCTACGAGCAGTACTTC. Translated, it gives CASSLNRDRGPTYEQYF.

The chain recombines TRBV5-1 with TRBJ2-5, with TRBD1 matching 9 bases. The V gene end was trimmed by 4 bases and the J gene end by 5 bases; junction bases not matched to a gene: 6. Germline lookup yields CDR1 SGHRS and CDR2 YFSETQ. CDR3 length: 14 amino acids. The CDR3 region is CASSPGTGRETQYF. The CDR3 nucleotides read TGCGCCAGCAGCCCCGGGACAGGGCGGGAGACCCAGTACTTC.

Here the CDR3 reads CASSPVSTDTQYF. CDR3 sequence (DNA): TGCGCCAGCAGTCCGGTCAGCACAGATACGCAGTATTTT. The chain recombines TRBV23-1 with TRBJ2-3; D remains unclear. TRBV23-1 is annotated as an ORF whose role is uncertain. This CDR3 is 13 amino acids long. V was clipped by 4 bases and J by 0 bases, with 5 bases between them.